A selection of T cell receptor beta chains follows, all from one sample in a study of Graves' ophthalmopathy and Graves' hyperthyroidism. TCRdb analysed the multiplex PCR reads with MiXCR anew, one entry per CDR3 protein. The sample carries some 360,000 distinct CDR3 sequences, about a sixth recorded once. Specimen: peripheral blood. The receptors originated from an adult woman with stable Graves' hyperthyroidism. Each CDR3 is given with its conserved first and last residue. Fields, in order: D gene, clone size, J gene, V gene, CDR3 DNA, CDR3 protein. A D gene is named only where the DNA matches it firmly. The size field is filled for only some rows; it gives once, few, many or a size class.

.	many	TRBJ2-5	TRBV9	TGTGCCAGCAGCGTCGGGGGACAATCACGGGAGACCCAGTACTTC	CASSVGGQSRETQYF
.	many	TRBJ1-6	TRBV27	TGTGCCAGCTCCCAACTGGGCAGTAATTCACCCCTCCACTTT	CASSQLGSNSPLHF
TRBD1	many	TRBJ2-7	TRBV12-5	TGTGCTAGTGTCCTTGGACAGGGTGAATTCGACTACGAGCAGTACTTC	CASVLGQGEFDYEQYF
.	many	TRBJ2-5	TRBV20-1	TGCAGTGGTCGGCGGGGCCAAGAGACCCAGTACTTC	CSGRRGQETQYF
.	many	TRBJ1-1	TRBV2	TGTGCCAGCAGGGAACAGGGCCAGGGGACTGAAGCTTTCTTT	CASREQGQGTEAFF
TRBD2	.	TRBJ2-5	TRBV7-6	TGTGCCAGCAGCTTTCTCGGACTAGCGGGAGTGTTGGAGACCCAGTACTTC	CASSFLGLAGVLETQYF
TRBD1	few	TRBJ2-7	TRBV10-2	TGCGCCAGCAGTCAACAGGGGGCTGACAACGAGCAGTACTTC	CASSQQGADNEQYF
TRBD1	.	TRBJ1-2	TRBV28	TGTGCCAGCAGTGAAGGGACAGCAGCTAACTATGGCTACACCTTC	CASSEGTAANYGYTF
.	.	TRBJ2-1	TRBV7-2	TGTGCCAGCAGCTTATCCGGGTCCTGGGGAAATGAGCAGTTCTTC	CASSLSGSWGNEQFF
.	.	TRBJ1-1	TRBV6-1	TGTGCCAGCAGTGAATCTCCCCATTTGAACACTGAAGCTTGCTTT	CASSESPHLNTEACF
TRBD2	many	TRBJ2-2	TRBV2	TGTGCCAGCAGTGAACGGAGGACTAGCGGGCGCCTTAAGAACACCGGGGAGCTGTTTTTT	CASSERRTSGRLKNTGELFF
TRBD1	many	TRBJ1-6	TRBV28	TGTGCCAGCAGGGAAGGACAGGGGAATTCACCCCTCCACTTT	CASREGQGNSPLHF
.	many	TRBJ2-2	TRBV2	TGTGCCAGCAGTGGTCTAACGTTAACCGGGGAGCTGTTTTTT	CASSGLTLTGELFF
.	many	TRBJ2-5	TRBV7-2	TGTGCCAGCAGCTTAGTGGCAGCACAAGAGACCCAGTACTTC	CASSLVAAQETQYF
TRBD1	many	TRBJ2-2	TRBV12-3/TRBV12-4	TGTGCCAGCAGGGGAGACAGGGCCCTGAACACCGGGGAGCTGTTTTTT	CASRGDRALNTGELFF
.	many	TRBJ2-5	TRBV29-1	TGCAGCCTGTTGCAAGAGACCCAGTACTTC	CSLLQETQYF
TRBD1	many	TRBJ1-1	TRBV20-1	TGCAGTGCTAGAGGACAGGGCGGAGGGAACACTGAAGCTTTCTTT	CSARGQGGGNTEAFF
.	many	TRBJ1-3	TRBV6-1	TGTGCCAGCAGTGTCCTATCTGGAAACACCATATATTTT	CASSVLSGNTIYF
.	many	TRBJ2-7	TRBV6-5	TGTGCCAGCAGACCCCCCGCCGACCACGAGCAGTACTTC	CASRPPADHEQYF
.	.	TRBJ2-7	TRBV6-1	TGTGCCAGCACCAACCTGCAGGGACAATCGGGCGAGCAGTACTTC	CASTNLQGQSGEQYF
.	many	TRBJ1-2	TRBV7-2	TGTGCCAGCAGCCAACTCTATGGCTACACCTTC	CASSQLYGYTF
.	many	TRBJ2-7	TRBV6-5	TGTGCCAGCAGAGACTCGGGGGGCGCAGGTGAGCAGTACTTC	CASRDSGGAGEQYF
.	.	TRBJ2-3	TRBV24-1	TGTGCCACCAGACCTACAGGGTCCGAGACAGATACGCAGTATTTT	CATRPTGSETDTQYF
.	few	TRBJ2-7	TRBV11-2	TGTGCCAGCAGCTTAGCCAGGCAACTAGCCTACGAGCAGTACTTC	CASSLARQLAYEQYF
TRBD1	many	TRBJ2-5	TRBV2	TGTGCCAGCAGTGATGGGACAGGGAGGGAGACCCAGTACTTC	CASSDGTGRETQYF
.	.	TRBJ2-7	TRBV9	TGTGCCAGCAGCGTAGGAGAGAGTTCCTACGAGCAGTACTTC	CASSVGESSYEQYF
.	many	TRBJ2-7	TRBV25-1	TGTGCGGCAGGTAATCCCTACGAGCAGTACTTC	CAAGNPYEQYF
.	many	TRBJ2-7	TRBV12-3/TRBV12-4	TGTGCCAGCAGCCCCTTGGGACACACCTACGAGCAGTACTTC	CASSPLGHTYEQYF
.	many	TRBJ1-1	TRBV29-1	TGCAGCGCAGGACAGTCCCTGAACACTGAAGCTTTCTTT	CSAGQSLNTEAFF
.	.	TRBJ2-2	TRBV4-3	TGCGCCAGCAGCCGCGGACGGGACTACACCGGGGAGCTGTTTTTT	CASSRGRDYTGELFF
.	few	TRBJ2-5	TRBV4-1	TGCGCCAGCAGCCAAGATCCTAGGGGGGGAGAGACCCAGTACTTC	CASSQDPRGGETQYF
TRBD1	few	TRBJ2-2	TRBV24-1	TGTGCCACCAGTGATAACCGGGACAGGGGAGTCTCCGGGGAGCTGTTTTTT	CATSDNRDRGVSGELFF
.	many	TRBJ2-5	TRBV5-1	TGCGCCAGCAGCTTGAGCCAGGGGAGTGTTACACAAGAGACCCAGTACTTC	CASSLSQGSVTQETQYF
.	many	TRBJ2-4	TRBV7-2	TGTGCCAGCAGCGGGGGAGAGGAAAACATTCAGTACTTC	CASSGGEENIQYF
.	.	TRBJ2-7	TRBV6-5	TGTGCCAGCAGTTACGGCCCCGAGGGTATCAACGAGCAGTACTTC	CASSYGPEGINEQYF